A selection of T cell receptor beta chains follows, all from one sample in a study of T-cell reconstitution after alpha-beta-depleted transplantation in children. One entry per CDR3 protein, called by TCRdb with MiXCR from the PCR reads. The table has roughly 500,000 distinct CDR3 sequences, approximately 13% seen once. The source material was PBMCs from the stem cell graft donor, sampled from the stem cell graft. These receptors came from a human donor who donated a stem cell graft to a child with combined immunodeficiency. The CDR3 runs from the conserved cysteine through the conserved F or W.

>TRBV6-2/TRBV6-3|TRBJ2-2
CASSLRGELFF
>TRBV5-1|TRBJ1-5
CASSLGTNQPQHF
>TRBV5-5|TRBJ1-1
CASSSTGVGGTEAFF
>TRBV20-1|TRBJ2-7
CSARALDSYEQYF
>TRBV7-9|TRBJ1-3
CASSRVGNTIYF
>TRBV20-1|TRBJ2-2
CSARDRQNTGELFF
>TRBV6-5|TRBJ2-7
CASSYGPLGDDEQYF
>TRBV10-3|TRBJ2-1
CATLGLAGGSSSYNEQFF
>TRBV29-1|TRBJ2-3
CSLRWGDTQYF
>TRBV3-1|TRBJ2-1
CASSQDWGSSYNEQFF
>TRBV19|TRBJ2-1
CASSSFTGLRLDEQFF
>TRBV15|TRBJ2-7
CATSRGIAGFEQYF
>TRBV12-3/TRBV12-4|TRBJ2-7
CASSFGSGAAADEQYF
>TRBV2|TRBJ2-7
CASSSTSGGAHEQYF
>TRBV7-8|TRBJ2-3
CASSRRDPTDTQYF